This TCR beta chain was retrieved from a study of immune characterization of retroperitoneal liposarcoma. This clonotype has at least ten counts. This CDR3 spans 13 amino acids. V lost 2 bases and J lost 15; bases outside the gene matches: 8. Germline V gives CDR1 MNHNS, CDR2 SASEGT. MiXCR was run by TCRdb on the PCR reads, yielding one entry per CDR3 protein. Among 9,000 to 13,000 distinct CDR3 sequences listed, 27% were seen once. This clonotype originated in a male donor with retroperitoneal liposarcoma. This rearrangement joins TRBV6-1 to TRBJ2-4; 9 bases agree with TRBD2. Source material: tumor tissue. CDR3 coding DNA: TGTGCCAGCAGTGAACGCCTAGCGGGATTTCTGTACTTC. It codes for CASSERLAGFLYF.